The 4 T cell receptor beta chains given below trace back to one sample, sequenced in a study of beta chain features in type 1 diabetes. Study-level points and caveats: Shorter TCRB CDR3s, moderately but significantly so, marked every one of the four CD4+ subsets in Type 1 diabetes patients.

What was sequenced were expressed TCRB transcripts, since all of the isolated RNA had been reverse transcribed. The protocol was immunoSEQ multiplex PCR, while the TCRdb copy is restricted to in-frame clones and leaves out a portion. The sample yields more than 300,000 clones, around a tenth seen once. Antigen specificity for these receptors is unknown. The material sequenced was central memory CD4+ T cells from blood. All receptors come from a man aged 25 to 40 with type 1 diabetes.

The chain is built from TRBV28 and TRBJ2-5, with 8 bases aligning to TRBD1. V lost 6 bases to trimming and J lost 5 bases; unmatched junction nucleotides: 11. The germline gives CDR1 MDHEN, CDR2 SYDVKM. This CDR3 has 15 amino acids. The CDR3 DNA follows: TGTGCCAGCAGCCGCGGCAGGGGGCTAGGGGAGACCCAGTACTTC. It yields the protein CASSRGRGLGETQYF.

The V gene is TRBV27, the J gene TRBJ2-5; TRBD1 agrees at 10 bases. There are 16 residues in the CDR3. Germline CDR1 reads MNHEY; CDR2 reads SMNVEV (reference sequence). The trim removed 6 bases at V and 5 bases at J, leaving 12 bases unmatched. The CDR3 DNA follows: TGTGCCAGCAGGAGCCTTGGACAGGGGGGCGGTGAGACCCAGTACTTC. Encoded protein: CASRSLGQGGGETQYF.

This clone was recorded a few times. The conserved closing phenylalanine or tryptophan is absent in this CDR3, likely reflecting a read error. Because the CDR3's place on the DNA is in doubt, the DNA is left out and the CDR3 is given as listed by TCRdb. V and J are TRBV28 and TRBJ1-1; TRBD1, the D gene given by the table, was not confirmed from the DNA. From its first to its last residue, the CDR3 has 13 amino acids. Germline lookup yields CDR1 MDHEN and CDR2 SYDVKM. Here the CDR3 reads CASSLVLSGTAWV.

This rearrangement joins TRBV4-2 to TRBJ2-3, with 7 positions matching TRBD2. Losses at the gene ends were 1 base for V and 6 bases for J; bases not matched to a gene: 4. CDR1 and CDR2 (germline): LGHNA, YNFKEQ. The CDR3 runs 14 residues. CDR3 DNA: TGTGCCAGCAGCCAAGTGGGGAGGGAGGATACGCAGTATTTT. Its translation: CASSQVGREDTQYF.